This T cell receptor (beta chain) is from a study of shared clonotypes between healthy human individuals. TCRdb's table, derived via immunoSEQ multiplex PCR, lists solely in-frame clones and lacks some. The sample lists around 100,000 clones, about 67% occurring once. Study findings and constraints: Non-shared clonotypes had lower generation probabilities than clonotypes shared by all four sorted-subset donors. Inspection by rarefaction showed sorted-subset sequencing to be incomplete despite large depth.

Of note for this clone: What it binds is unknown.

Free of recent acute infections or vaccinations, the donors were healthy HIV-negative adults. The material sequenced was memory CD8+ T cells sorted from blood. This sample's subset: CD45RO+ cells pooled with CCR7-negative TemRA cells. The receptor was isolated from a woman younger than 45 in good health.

The CDR3 region has the DNA TGTGCCTGGAGTAGAGATCCTGGGGCCAACGTCCTGACTTTC. Its protein is CAWSRDPGANVLTF. The chain joins TRBV30 to TRBJ2-6, with unresolved D. The V gene's germline CDR1 is GTSNPN and CDR2 SVGIG (reference sequence). This CDR3 is built from 14 residues. The V end was cut by 2 bases, the J end by 2 bases, with 7 bases between.